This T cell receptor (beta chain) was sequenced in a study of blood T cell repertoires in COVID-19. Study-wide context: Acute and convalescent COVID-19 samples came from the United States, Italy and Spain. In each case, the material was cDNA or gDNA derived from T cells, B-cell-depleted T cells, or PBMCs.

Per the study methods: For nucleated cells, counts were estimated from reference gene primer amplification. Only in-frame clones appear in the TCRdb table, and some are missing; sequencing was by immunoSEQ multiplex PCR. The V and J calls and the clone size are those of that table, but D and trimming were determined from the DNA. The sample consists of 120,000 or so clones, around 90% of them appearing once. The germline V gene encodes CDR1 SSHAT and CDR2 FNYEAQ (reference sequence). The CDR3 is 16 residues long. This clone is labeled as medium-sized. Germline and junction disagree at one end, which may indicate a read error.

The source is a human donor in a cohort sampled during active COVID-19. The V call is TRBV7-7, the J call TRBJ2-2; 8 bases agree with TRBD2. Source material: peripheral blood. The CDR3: CASSLSGTSIAGELFF. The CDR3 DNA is TGTGCTAGCAGCTTAAGTGGGACTAGTATCGCCGGGGAGCTGTTTTTT.